A selection of T cell receptor beta chains follows, all from one sample in a study of T-cell memory formation after mild COVID-19. Each CDR3 protein gets one entry after TCRdb re-called the 5' RACE reads with MiXCR. Of under 550,000 distinct CDR3 sequences listed, roughly 18% are singletons. Sequencing was done on a sample of PBMCs or a T cell subset sorted from them (not recorded which). The source is an adult woman who had mild COVID-19 (a few samples of this study predate the infection). Cell type and time point are not known. Each CDR3 is given with its conserved first and last residue. D genes are given only for firm matches. A clone size is listed for some rows: how often the clone was seen (once, few, many), or a class if it is expanded.

CDR3	DNA	V	J	D	size
CASSSTGGWNSPLHF	TGTGCCAGCAGTTCGACAGGGGGCTGGAATTCACCCCTCCACTTT	TRBV13	TRBJ1-6	TRBD1	few
CASSQMGVPETQYF	TGTGCCAGCAGCCAGATGGGGGTCCCAGAGACCCAGTACTTC	TRBV7-9	TRBJ2-5	NA	few
CASSLLAGPGELFF	TGTGCCAGCAGCTTATTGGCAGGGCCGGGGGAGCTGTTTTTT	TRBV7-2	TRBJ2-2	NA	few
CATRGVYTDTQYF	TGTGCCACCAGAGGGGTCTACACAGATACGCAGTATTTT	TRBV24-1	TRBJ2-3	NA	few
CSVGRSLDEQFF	TGCAGCGTCGGGCGCAGCTTGGATGAGCAGTTCTTC	TRBV29-1	TRBJ2-1	NA	NA
CASSPEHNYGYTF	TGTGCCAGCAGCCCGGAGCACAACTATGGCTACACCTTC	TRBV3-1	TRBJ1-2	NA	few
CASSQGSNGGISYEQYF	TGCGCCAGCAGCCAAGGATCGAACGGGGGGATCTCCTACGAGCAGTACTTC	TRBV4-1	TRBJ2-7	TRBD2	many
CASSRGLEGTGELFF	TGCGCCAGCAGCCGCGGACTAGAGGGAACCGGGGAGCTGTTTTTT	TRBV4-3	TRBJ2-2	TRBD2	NA
CASSSAGEEETQYF	TGCGCCAGCAGCTCCGCTGGGGAAGAAGAGACCCAGTACTTC	TRBV5-1	TRBJ2-5	NA	NA
CASSPPVGTRGTDTQYF	TGTGCCAGCTCTCCCCCGGTTGGGACTAGGGGCACAGATACGCAGTATTTT	TRBV18	TRBJ2-3	TRBD2	NA
CAWSVGGGVQPQHF	TGTGCCTGGAGTGTAGGTGGGGGCGTCCAGCCCCAGCATTTT	TRBV30	TRBJ1-5	NA	NA
CASSLAGTWNTGELFF	TGTGCCAGCAGCTTGGCCGGGACCTGGAACACCGGGGAGCTGTTTTTT	TRBV5-6	TRBJ2-2	NA	NA
CACGLRDTQYF	TGTGCCTGTGGGCTAAGAGATACGCAGTATTTT	TRBV12-3/TRBV12-4	TRBJ2-3	NA	NA
CASSSGLGRGEQYF	TGTGCCAGCAGCTCGGGACTAGGTCGGGGCGAGCAGTACTTC	TRBV7-3	TRBJ2-7	TRBD2	NA
CASSLQGPADTQYF	TGTGCCAGCAGCTTACAGGGACCAGCAGATACGCAGTATTTT	TRBV7-2	TRBJ2-3	NA	NA
CASSSVIAQYF	TGTGCCAGCAGTTCAGTGATTGCGCAGTATTTT	TRBV12-3/TRBV12-4	TRBJ2-3	NA	NA
CATSSAQGPQYF	TGTGCCACCAGCTCGGCTCAGGGACCCCAGTACTTC	TRBV15	TRBJ2-5	NA	few
CASTIGLGQGNNEQFF	TGCGCCAGCACCATAGGTCTGGGACAGGGTAACAATGAGCAGTTCTTC	TRBV5-1	TRBJ2-1	TRBD1	few
CASSQLPQGGTEAFF	TGTGCCAGCAGCCAACTGCCCCAGGGAGGGACTGAAGCTTTCTTT	TRBV7-2	TRBJ1-1	NA	many
CASSGDGITDTQYF	TGTGCCAGCAGTGGGGACGGAATCACAGATACGCAGTATTTT	TRBV6-4	TRBJ2-3	NA	NA
CSVRQGTNTEAFF	TGCAGCGTCCGACAGGGAACGAACACTGAAGCTTTCTTT	TRBV29-1	TRBJ1-1	TRBD1	few
CASSLDRARSYEQYF	TGTGCCAGCAGCTTGGACAGGGCGAGGAGCTACGAGCAGTACTTC	TRBV7-2	TRBJ2-7	TRBD1	few
CASSSLGLSSYNEQFF	TGTGCCAGCAGCTCCCTAGGACTTAGCTCCTACAATGAGCAGTTCTTC	TRBV5-6	TRBJ2-1	NA	few
CASSTPGHISYNEQFF	TGTGCCAGCAGCACACCGGGACACATCTCCTACAATGAGCAGTTCTTC	TRBV7-8	TRBJ2-1	NA	NA
CASSPSSGATYEQYF	TGTGCCAGCAGCCCGAGTAGCGGAGCCACCTACGAGCAGTACTTC	TRBV11-3	TRBJ2-7	NA	NA
CASSPTTGGEFYEQYF	TGTGCCAGCAGCCCCACAACGGGGGGAGAATTCTACGAGCAGTACTTC	TRBV7-9	TRBJ2-7	TRBD2	few
CASSGLADEQFF	TGTGCCAGCAGCGGACTAGCCGATGAGCAGTTCTTC	TRBV7-2	TRBJ2-1	TRBD2	NA
CASSFTAGNNEQFF	TGTGCCAGCAGTTTTACTGCGGGAAACAATGAGCAGTTCTTC	TRBV12-3/TRBV12-4	TRBJ2-1	NA	many
CATSDFRNEQFF	TGTGCCACCAGTGATTTTAGGAATGAGCAGTTCTTC	TRBV24-1	TRBJ2-1	NA	many